This T cell receptor (beta chain) comes out of a study of memory CD4+ T cells and cytomegalovirus serostatus. Study-wide findings and caveats: Median bootstrapped AUC for CMV status was around 0.95 originally, around 0.91 US-trained.

Single viable CD3+CD4+CD8-CD45RO+ cells were sorted as the memory CD4+ T cells. With regard to this clone: Its antigen remains unidentified.

Libraries were prepared by immunoSEQ multiplex PCR; TCRdb keeps only in-frame clonotypes and omits some of them. The repertoire holds about 82,000 clones, with around 80% as singletons. The sequenced sample was memory CD4+ T cells from blood. The sequence came from an adult in good health and CMV-seronegative.

CDR3 region: CASSDTAGGPNTEAFF. The CDR3 nucleotides read TGTGCCAGCAGTGATACGGCAGGGGGCCCGAACACTGAAGCTTTCTTT. This chain uses TRBV6-1 with TRBJ1-1, with TRBD1 matching 8 bases. Germline CDR1 MNHNS, CDR2 SASEGT. The CDR3 totals 16 residues. The trim removed 3 bases at V and 1 base at J, leaving 7 bases unmatched.